The clone carrying this TCR beta chain was seen a few times. What it binds is not known. TCRdb re-called the RACE reads with MiXCR, one entry per CDR3 protein. The sample holds about 100,000 distinct CDR3 sequences, 9.5% to 11% seen once. The source of the sample is a study of human T cells and chemical hapten exposure. Study-wide background: The study enrolled mostly female patients with alopecia areata, totalis or universalis. Study-wide results and caveats: Significantly greater numbers of large CDR3 similarity clusters came from expanded TCRs than from controls.

Trimming removed 8 bases at V and 5 bases at J, with 16 bases between. This CDR3 is built from 13 residues. From germline, CDR1 is DFQATT and CDR2 SNEGSKA (reference sequence). Indicated time point: patch test 1, 2 weeks after DPC sensitization. Treatment defined: therapeutic diphenylcyclopropenone sensitization with weekly scalp DPC. The V call is TRBV20-1, the J call TRBJ2-4; D assignment may be TRBD1 or TRBD2 (5 bases each). This receptor was obtained from a woman in her 40s with alopecia areata. Some clones in this sample may be carry-over from other donors' samples. Sequencing used whole blood, obtained in connection with sensitization to the hapten diphenylcyclopropenone (DPC). The CDR3 protein is CSPRRDLENIQYF. The DNA of the CDR3 is TGCAGTCCCCGACGGGACCTAGAAAACATTCAGTACTTC.